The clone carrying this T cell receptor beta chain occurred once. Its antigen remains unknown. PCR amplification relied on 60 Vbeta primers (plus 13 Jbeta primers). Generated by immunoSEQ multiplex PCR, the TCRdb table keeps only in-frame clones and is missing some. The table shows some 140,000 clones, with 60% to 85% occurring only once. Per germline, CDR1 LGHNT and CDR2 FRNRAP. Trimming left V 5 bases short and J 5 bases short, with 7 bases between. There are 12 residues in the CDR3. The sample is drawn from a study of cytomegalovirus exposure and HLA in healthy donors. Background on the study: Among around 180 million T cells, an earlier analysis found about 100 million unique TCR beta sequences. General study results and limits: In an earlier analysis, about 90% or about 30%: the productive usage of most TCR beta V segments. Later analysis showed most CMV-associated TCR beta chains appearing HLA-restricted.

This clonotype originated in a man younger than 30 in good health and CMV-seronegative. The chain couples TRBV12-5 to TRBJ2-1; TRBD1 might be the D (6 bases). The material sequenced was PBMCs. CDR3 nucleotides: TGTGCTAGTGGTCACAGGGACAATGAGCAGTTCTTC. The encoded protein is CASGHRDNEQFF.